These 21 T cell receptor beta chains share one sample of origin, sequenced in a study of shared clonotypes between healthy human individuals. Measured with immunoSEQ multiplex PCR; TCRdb has only the in-frame clones, and not every one. The sample has roughly 1 million clones, under 80% seen once. The sequenced sample consisted of memory CD4+ T cells sorted from blood. The subset here: CD45RA-negative fraction. Every receptor here comes from a man younger than 35 in good health.

This clone was counted once. The chain couples TRBV6-5 to TRBJ2-7; D could derive from TRBD1 or TRBD2 (6 bases each). Trimming stripped 0 bases from V and 0 bases from J, with 12 bases between. Germline CDR1 is MNHEY and CDR2 is SVGAGI. The CDR3 is 16 amino acids. The CDR3 reads CASSYSGGQSSYEQYF. DNA for the CDR3: TGTGCCAGCAGTTACTCCGGGGGCCAGAGCTCCTACGAGCAGTACTTC.

The chain carries TRBV2 and TRBJ2-1; 11 bases match TRBD2. The germline V gene encodes CDR1 SNHLY and CDR2 FYNNEI. This CDR3 is 17 amino acids long. Losses at the gene ends were 5 bases for V and 0 bases for J; bases not matched to a gene: 6. For the CDR3, the DNA is TGTGCCAGCAGTTGGACTAGCGGGCCCAGCTCCTACAATGAGCAGTTCTTC. Protein product: CASSWTSGPSSYNEQFF.

Turning to this clone: The sample holds other DNA sequences that translate to the same CDR3. This chain connects TRBV18 to TRBJ2-3; no clear D gene. The CDR3 length is 12 residues. The germline V and J ends were trimmed by 2 bases and 4 bases, with 4 bases remaining between them. The V gene's germline CDR1 is KGHSH and CDR2 LQKENI. CDR3 region: CASSPTADTQYF. The DNA for the CDR3 is TGTGCCAGCTCACCAACCGCAGATACGCAGTATTTT.

V usage is TRBV10-3 and J usage is TRBJ1-3; tentative D call: TRBD1 (5 bases). The germline CDR1 and CDR2 sequences are ENHRY and SYGVKD. CDR3 length equals 15 residues. V was trimmed by 3 bases and J by 3 bases, leaving 12 bases between them. The CDR3 DNA reads as TGTGCCATCAGTGACACAGGAAAGGGTGGAAACACCATATATTTT. Translated, it gives CAISDTGKGGNTIYF.

This clone appeared once. This rearrangement joins TRBV6-1 to TRBJ2-2; D gene unclear. The length of the CDR3 is 13 residues. Germline V CDR1 and CDR2: MNHNS, SASEGT. Trimming took off 4 bases at V and 6 bases at J, with 9 bases between the two ends. CDR3 nucleotides: TGTGCCAGCAGTGCCCTTTGGGCCGGGGAGCTGTTTTTT. Translating it yields CASSALWAGELFF.

With regard to this clone: One junction end does not reproduce the germline sequence, and a read error may be involved. The chain joins TRBV7-9 to TRBJ1-2; D gene unclear. CDR3 length equals 10 residues. Germline values: CDR1 SEHNR, CDR2 FQNEAQ (reference sequence). CDR3 sequence reads: CASSSTGPLF. CDR3 in DNA: TGTGCCAGCAGCTCCACTGGGCCCCTCTTC.

The gene calls are TRBV27 and TRBJ1-5; 7 bases line up with TRBD1. The CDR3 is 19 residues long. Germline V gene sequence: CDR1 MNHEY, CDR2 SMNVEV (reference sequence). V lost 1 base and J lost 0; bases outside the gene matches: 12. CDR3 sequence (DNA): TGTGCCAGCAGTTTATTCGGGACAGTGGGTTTTTATAGCAATCAGCCCCAGCATTTT. It specifies CASSLFGTVGFYSNQPQHF.

The CDR3 region has the DNA TGTGCCAGCGAAGCGGGAGGGAAAGATACGCAGTATTTT. Protein sequence: CASEAGGKDTQYF. The rearrangement joins TRBV7-2 to TRBJ2-3; 10 bases align to TRBD2. Germline CDR1 reads SGHTA; CDR2 reads FQGNSA. V shed 8 bases and J 5 bases; nucleotides not matched to a gene: 4. This CDR3 spans 13 amino acids.

This rearrangement joins TRBV7-9 to TRBJ2-2; TRBD1 or TRBD2 may be the D gene (5 bases each). V shed 5 bases and J shed 2 bases, with 12 bases lying between them. CDR1 SEHNR and CDR2 FQNEAQ come from the germline V gene (reference sequence). The CDR3 is 15 residues long. CDR3 coding DNA: TGTGCCAGCAGCCGGGACGTTCTAAACACCGGGGAGCTGTTTTTT. Translation gives CASSRDVLNTGELFF.

J is TRBJ2-5 and V is TRBV5-1; no reliable D call. V lost 4 bases and J 4 bases, leaving 11 bases between the germline ends. This CDR3 has 13 residues. Germline CDR1 SGHRS, CDR2 YFSETQ. CDR3 protein: CASSLAPPETQYF. As DNA, the CDR3 is TGCGCCAGCAGCCTGGCCCCACCAGAGACCCAGTACTTC.

This clone was observed once. Within the sample, other DNA sequences also encode this same CDR3. CDR3 sequence reads: CASSLDPYNSPLHF. CDR3 nucleotides: TGCGCCAGCAGCTTGGACCCTTATAATTCACCCCTCCACTTT. V is TRBV5-1 and J is TRBJ1-6; D uncertain. The CDR3 sequence is 14 residues long. V lost 0 bases and J lost 4, with 5 bases in between. Germline CDR1 reads SGHRS; CDR2 reads YFSETQ. Drawing the rest from reference TRBV5-1 and TRBJ1-6, the complete variable domain is KAGVTQTPRYLIKTRGQQVTLSCSPISGHRSVSWYQQTPGQGLQFLFEYFSETQRNKGNFPGRFSGRQFSNSRSEMNVSTLELGDSALYLCASSLDPYNSPLHFGNGTRLTVT.

The V gene is TRBV18, the J gene TRBJ1-2; D ambiguous. Germline assignment: CDR1 KGHSH and CDR2 LQKENI. Trimming shortened V by 2 bases and J by 4 bases, and 17 bases separated the two germline ends. The CDR3 runs to 16 residues. CDR3: CASSPSVGPEGYGYTF. The DNA for the CDR3 is TGTGCCAGCTCACCAAGCGTTGGCCCGGAAGGCTATGGCTACACCTTC.

To note about this clone: Being one base from a much bigger clone, this may be a read error. This chain uses TRBV7-8 with TRBJ1-3, with D maybe TRBD1 (5 bases). Trimming cost V 1 base and J 0 bases, with 7 bases left between them. Looked up from germline, CDR1 is SGHVS and CDR2 is FQNEAQ. There are 15 residues in the CDR3. This chain's CDR3 is CASSLGTTSGNTIYF. Here the CDR3 DNA reads TGTGCCAGCAGCTTAGGGACAACCTCTGGAAACACCATATATTTT.

The chain is built from TRBV27 and TRBJ1-3; no clear D gene. The V end was cut by 6 bases, the J end by 3 bases, with 9 bases between. The length of the CDR3 is 13 residues. Germline CDR1 is MNHEY and CDR2 is SMNVEV (reference sequence). The chain's CDR3 is CASRRSGGNTIYF. As DNA, the CDR3 is TGTGCCAGCAGAAGGTCTGGTGGAAACACCATATATTTT.

The chain couples TRBV29-1 to TRBJ2-4; 7 positions match TRBD2. Losses at the gene ends were 0 bases for V and 6 bases for J; bases not matched to a gene: 2. The CDR3 contains 13 residues. The V gene's germline CDR1 is SQVTM and CDR2 ANQGSEA. The CDR3 is CSVEEVAGNIQYF. CDR3 bases: TGCAGCGTTGAAGAAGTAGCGGGAAACATTCAGTACTTC.

This clone is termed medium-sized. This chain uses TRBV11-3 with TRBJ2-1; D not resolved. Trimming took off 2 bases at V and 8 bases at J, with 7 bases between the two ends. Germline loops: CDR1 SGHNT, CDR2 YENEEA. The CDR3 runs 12 residues. The CDR3 coding sequence is TGTGCCAGCAGCTTATCTACCTATGAGCAGTTCTTC. Protein sequence: CASSLSTYEQFF.

The count of this clone is one. The J gene is TRBJ2-7, the V gene TRBV5-6, with D unresolved. This CDR3 spans 12 amino acids. V lost 3 bases, J lost 2 bases, and 6 bases lay in between. From germline, CDR1 is SGHDT and CDR2 YYEEEE. CDR3 residues: CASSSTTYEQYF. Written as DNA, the CDR3 is TGTGCCAGCAGCTCGACCACCTACGAGCAGTACTTC.

The chain carries TRBV5-5 and TRBJ1-1; D perhaps matches TRBD1 (6 bases). The CDR3 totals 14 residues. Germline CDR1 is SGHKS and CDR2 is YYEKEE (reference sequence). V lost 4 bases, J lost 6 bases, and 16 bases lay in between. The CDR3 region has the DNA TGTGCCAGCAGCGCATCTGGGGGGGCCCCTGAAGCTTTCTTT. As protein: CASSASGGAPEAFF.

This clone occurred many times. A read error may produce the germline difference seen at one junction end. The V gene is TRBV20-1, the J gene TRBJ1-1; 7 bases line up with TRBD1. Germline assignment: CDR1 DFQATT and CDR2 SNEGSKA (reference sequence). This CDR3 has 11 residues. The CDR3 sequence: CQGGQWTEAFF. The DNA of the CDR3 is TGTCAAGGGGGCCAGTGGACTGAAGCTTTCTTT.

The chain links TRBV29-1 to TRBJ2-3, with 13 bases identical to TRBD2. The CDR3 covers 14 residues. Germline CDR1 reads SQVTM; CDR2 reads ANQGSEA. With V trimmed by 6 bases and J by 1 base, 1 base remained unmatched. The CDR3 sequence is CSVGLAGRTDTQYF. CDR3 in DNA: TGCAGCGTGGGACTAGCGGGGCGCACAGATACGCAGTATTTT.

This clone was recorded only once. This rearrangement joins TRBV2 to TRBJ2-5, with D possibly matching TRBD2 (6 bases). Trimming took off 4 bases at V and 7 bases at J, with 10 bases between the two ends. Germline V gives CDR1 SNHLY, CDR2 FYNNEI. The CDR3 covers 12 residues. CDR3 in DNA: TGTGCCAGCAGTGTCCGGGGAGGGACCCAGTACTTC. As protein: CASSVRGGTQYF.